This T cell receptor (beta chain) comes out of a study of OX40 agonist ivuxolimab in advanced cancers. Whole-study context: Patients treated during dose escalation were battling hepatocellular carcinoma, melanoma, renal cell or head and neck cancer.

Data came from immunoSEQ multiplex PCR; TCRdb stores just in-frame clones and leaves some out. The sample shows approximately 57,000 clones, roughly 90% of them seen only once. This sequence originates from an adult with an advanced solid tumor such as melanoma, head and neck, liver or kidney cancer. Here the sequenced sample was CD4+ or CD8+ T cells sorted from blood, taken in a trial of the OX40 agonist ivuxolimab.

The CDR3 region is CASSTIWDRGAYEQYF. The DNA of the CDR3 is TGTGCCAGCAGTACTATATGGGACAGGGGGGCCTACGAGCAGTACTTC. The J gene is TRBJ2-7, the V gene TRBV28; 11 bases agree with TRBD1. The CDR3 is 16 amino acids. Germline-derived CDR1 and CDR2 are MDHEN and SYDVKM. V was clipped by 5 bases and J by 2 bases; unmatched bases: 8.